This T cell receptor (beta chain) was obtained from a study of T cell responses to AZD1222 COVID-19 vaccine. Study-level results: Spike regions recognized by vaccine-associated CD4 TCRs spanned the protein, led by 160-218 and 743-854.

Repertoires were generated with immunoSEQ multiplex PCR, while TCRdb's copy carries only in-frame clones and drops some. The repertoire consists of fewer than 150,000 clones, with about 90% occurring once and the leading ten covering approximately 9%. The trim removed 1 base at V and 2 bases at J, leaving 2 bases unmatched. CDR1 is WNHNN, CDR2 SYGVQD, per germline (reference sequence). The CDR3 length is 15 residues. In its sample, this clone was seen a few times. Antigen: not known. Sequenced here: peripheral blood, sampled 28 days after the second AZD1222 dose. The source of this sequence is an adult who received the AZD1222 COVID-19 vaccine. The V gene is TRBV10-1, the J gene TRBJ2-7; 10 bases agree with TRBD2. CDR3 protein: CASSEYTSGTYEQYF. CDR3 in DNA: TGCGCCAGCAGTGAGTATACTAGCGGGACCTACGAGCAGTACTTC.